Listed below are T cell receptor beta chains from one sample, sequenced in a study of Tregs in tolerant kidney transplant recipients. Clones were sequenced by immunoSEQ multiplex PCR, and TCRdb holds only the in-frame ones, with some missing. This table holds approximately 60,000 clones, more than 95% found once. This material consisted of Tregs from blood, taken before the transplant. The receptor source for this set is a human donor who received a combined kidney and bone marrow transplant. CDR3s include the opening cysteine and the closing phenylalanine or tryptophan. A D gene is named only where the DNA matches it firmly. The listing skips clone size in some rows; elsewhere it reads once, few, many or a size class.

clone_size,j_call,v_call,d_call,cdr3_aa,cdr3_nt
NA,TRBJ2-3,TRBV19,NA,CATHPRGSDTQYF,TGTGCCACTCACCCGAGAGGATCAGATACGCAGTATTTT
NA,TRBJ1-1,TRBV19,TRBD1,CASSEVQGAYTEAFF,TGTGCCAGTAGTGAAGTGCAGGGGGCGTACACTGAAGCTTTCTTT
NA,TRBJ1-2,TRBV27,NA,CAPKPLYGYTF,TGTGCCCCTAAGCCCCTCTATGGCTACACCTTC
once,TRBJ2-7,TRBV15,NA,CATSRDRVGYEQYF,TGTGCCACCAGCAGAGATCGGGTTGGCTACGAGCAGTACTTC
NA,TRBJ2-7,TRBV2,TRBD2,CASSEATTGGEQYF,TGTGCCAGCAGTGAAGCGACGACGGGAGGCGAGCAGTACTTC
NA,TRBJ1-6,TRBV6-5,TRBD1,CASSYSDRAYSPLHF,TGTGCCAGCAGTTACTCCGACAGGGCCTATTCACCCCTCCACTTT
NA,TRBJ2-5,TRBV30,NA,CAWSVLSYQETQYF,TGTGCCTGGAGTGTACTCTCGTACCAAGAGACCCAGTACTTC
NA,TRBJ2-7,TRBV28,NA,CASSARGGAHHEQYF,TGTGCCAGCAGTGCGAGAGGGGGGGCCCACCACGAGCAGTACTTC
NA,TRBJ1-1,TRBV19,NA,CASSGDPSEAFF,TGTGCCAGTAGTGGAGACCCCAGTGAAGCTTTCTTT
NA,TRBJ2-5,TRBV18,NA,CASSPTSTLETQYF,TGTGCCAGCTCACCTACTAGCACTCTGGAGACCCAGTACTTC
NA,TRBJ2-7,TRBV7-9,NA,CASSEEVGRSGREQYF,TGTGCCAGCAGCGAAGAAGTAGGCCGATCGGGTCGCGAGCAGTACTTC
NA,TRBJ2-2,TRBV25-1,NA,CASKGDPGELFF,TGTGCCAGCAAGGGAGATCCCGGGGAGCTGTTTTTT
once,TRBJ2-2,TRBV5-8,TRBD2,CASSPGTSRNTGELFF,TGTGCCAGCAGTCCCGGGACTAGCAGAAACACCGGGGAGCTGTTTTTT
NA,TRBJ1-2,TRBV7-2,TRBD1,CASSARQGWGYTF,TGTGCCAGCAGCGCGAGACAGGGATGGGGCTACACCTTC
NA,TRBJ2-1,TRBV4-1,NA,CASSQPPSFSYNEQFF,TGCGCCAGCAGCCAACCCCCGAGCTTCTCCTACAATGAGCAGTTCTTC